One sample yielded the 16 T cell receptor beta chains listed below, sequenced in a study of CD8+ T cells in alopecia areata. The sample's treatment: oral pan-JAK inhibitor, 5-10 mg twice daily. Isolated RNA was reverse transcribed into cDNA used as the sequencing template. The table came from immunoSEQ multiplex PCR; TCRdb's copy has only in-frame clones and leaves some out. The table shows about 200,000 clones, with 50% to 70% occurring only once. The source material was CD4+ T cells sorted from blood, sampled at approximately week 50, from a patient treated with tofacitinib. These receptors came from a human donor with alopecia areata.

This clone has more than one count but fewer than ten. The gene calls are TRBV4-3 and TRBJ2-1, with TRBD2 matching over 8 bases. V dropped 1 base and J dropped 4; count of bases not matched to a gene: 0. The germline CDR1 and CDR2 sequences are LGHNA and YSLEER. The CDR3 is made up of 14 amino acids. CDR3 DNA sequence: TGCGCCAGCAGCCAAGTAGCGGGATACAATGAGCAGTTCTTC. Translating gives CASSQVAGYNEQFF.

This chain joins TRBV30 and TRBJ1-2; D gene uncertain. Trimming took off 7 bases at V and 3 bases at J, with 18 bases between the two ends. The germline gives CDR1 GTSNPN, CDR2 SVGIG (reference sequence). This CDR3 has 14 amino acids. This chain's CDR3 is CASALDSGYYGYTF. CDR3 DNA sequence: TGTGCCTCTGCGCTCGATTCGGGGTACTATGGCTACACCTTC.

This clone appeared once. The chain carries TRBV25-1 and TRBJ2-3, with D possibly TRBD1 on 5 matching bases. V gave up 5 bases and J gave up 5 bases, with 11 bases separating them. Germline loops: CDR1 MGHDK, CDR2 SYGVNS. The length of the CDR3 is 13 residues. The CDR3 spells CASSRNQGDTQYF. Here the CDR3 DNA reads TGTGCCAGCAGTCGTAACCAGGGAGATACGCAGTATTTT.

This clone was detected a few times. This rearrangement joins TRBV29-1 to TRBJ1-5; no clear D. The CDR3 contains 12 residues. Per germline, CDR1 SQVTM and CDR2 ANQGSEA. The germline V and J ends were trimmed by 4 bases and 4 bases, with 8 bases remaining between them. Written as DNA, the CDR3 is TGCAGCGTTGCGGGGTCTAATCAGCCCCAGCATTTT. Amino acids: CSVAGSNQPQHF.

The chain is built from TRBV30 and TRBJ1-3; 8 bases line up with TRBD1. The J segment lost 8 bases and the V segment lost 1 base, leaving 10 bases of the junction unmatched. Germline V CDR1 and CDR2: GTSNPN, SVGIG (reference sequence). The CDR3 totals 15 residues. CDR3 DNA: TGTGCCTGGAGTGCCCCTTGGACAGGGCAAGACACCATATATTTT. It specifies CAWSAPWTGQDTIYF. Combining the CDR3 with reference TRBV30 and TRBJ1-3 gives the whole variable domain SQTIHQWPATLVQPVGSPLSLECTVEGTSNPNLYWYRQAAGRGLQLLFYSVGIGQISSEVPQNLSASRPQDRQFILSSKKLLLSDSGFYLCAWSAPWTGQDTIYFGEGSWLTVV.

The chain has TRBV29-1 and TRBJ1-1; no firm D call. Germline V gives CDR1 SQVTM, CDR2 ANQGSEA. The CDR3 has 11 residues. Deletions cut 5 bases from V and 3 bases from J, with 7 bases between. CDR3 residues: CSVLEDTEAFF. The CDR3 nucleotides read TGCAGCGTTTTGGAGGACACTGAAGCTTTCTTT.

CDR3 residues: CSARDIYEQYF. In DNA form, the CDR3 reads TGCAGTGCTAGGGACATCTACGAGCAGTACTTC. This chain links TRBV20-1 with TRBJ2-7, with D perhaps TRBD1 (5 bases). CDR1 is DFQATT and CDR2 is SNEGSKA in the germline V gene (reference sequence). The germline V and J ends were trimmed by 3 bases and 3 bases, with 6 bases remaining between them. CDR3 length: 11 amino acids.

The rearrangement joins TRBV30 to TRBJ2-1, with D maybe TRBD1 (6 bases). This CDR3 region has 14 residues. Trimming shortened V by 1 base and J by 1 base, and 8 bases separated the two germline ends. Germline CDR1 GTSNPN, CDR2 SVGIG (reference sequence). The CDR3 DNA reads as TGTGCCTGGAGTGCCAGGGGTTCCTACAATGAGCAGTTCTTC. Translated: CAWSARGSYNEQFF.

The rearrangement uses TRBV9 and TRBJ1-2; D unclear. Trimming left V 0 bases short and J 4 bases short, with 13 bases between. This CDR3 is built from 15 residues. In germline, CDR1 is SGDLS, CDR2 YYNGEE. The CDR3 is CASSVEASATYGYTF. CDR3 sequence (DNA): TGTGCCAGCAGCGTAGAGGCCAGCGCAACCTATGGCTACACCTTC. The full variable domain, completed using reference TRBV9 and TRBJ1-2, is DSGVTQTPKHLITATGQRVTLRCSPRSGDLSVYWYQQSLDQGLQFLIQYYNGEERAKGNILERFSAQQFPDLHSELNLSSLELGDSALYFCASSVEASATYGYTFGSGTRLTVV.

This clone was detected a few times. The rearrangement uses TRBV4-1 and TRBJ1-4; 12 nucleotides agree with TRBD1. Unmatched junction bases numbered 5, after V lost 5 bases and J lost 7 bases. The CDR3 runs 15 residues. CDR1 and CDR2 from the germline V gene are MGHRA and YSYEKL. The CDR3 nucleotides read TGCGCCAGCAGCTTTTGGGGACAGGGGGCTGAAAAACTGTTTTTT. This codes for CASSFWGQGAEKLFF.

V usage is TRBV2 and J usage is TRBJ2-7; D remains ambiguous. CDR3 size: 15 residues. Looked up from germline, CDR1 is SNHLY and CDR2 is FYNNEI. V lost 6 bases and J lost 0, with 15 bases in between. The DNA for the CDR3 is TGTGCCAGCAGACCCACAGCCCGACTCTCCTACGAGCAGTACTTC. Its protein is CASRPTARLSYEQYF.

This clone has more than one count but fewer than ten. The chain uses TRBV5-1 and TRBJ2-3; TRBD2 might be the D (5 bases). With 4 bases removed from V and 6 bases from J, the gap between germline ends came to 12 bases. The germline V gene has CDR1 SGHRS and CDR2 YFSETQ. The CDR3 is 13 amino acids. The CDR3 spells CASSKPGSDTQYF. DNA for the CDR3: TGCGCCAGCAGCAAACCTGGGAGCGATACGCAGTATTTT.

This clone occurred once. J is TRBJ2-3 and V is TRBV30, with TRBD1 matching 9 bases. CDR1 is GTSNPN, CDR2 SVGIG, per germline (reference sequence). J was trimmed by 4 bases and V by 2 bases; bases with no gene match: 16. CDR3 length equals 18 residues. CDR3 in DNA: TGTGCCTGGAGTAAAAGGCCCCCCTGGGACAGGGCCTCAGATACGCAGTATTTT. Residues: CAWSKRPPWDRASDTQYF.

The rearrangement links TRBV11-2 to TRBJ2-5; TRBD2 matches at 10 bases. V shed 8 bases, J shed 5 bases, and the junction held 20 bases outside the gene matches. The CDR3 length is 18 residues. The V gene's germline CDR1 is SGHAT and CDR2 FQNNGV. CDR3 nucleotide sequence: TGTGCCAGCTCCCGAACTCGCCCTAGCGGGGGTTCTGAGGAGACCCAGTACTTC. Translating gives CASSRTRPSGGSEETQYF.

This chain connects TRBV7-9 to TRBJ2-7, with D perhaps matching TRBD1 or TRBD2 (6 bases each). The CDR3 sequence is 16 residues long. Germline V lookup: CDR1 SEHNR, CDR2 FQNEAQ (reference sequence). V was clipped by 3 bases and J by 6 bases, with 21 bases between them. The DNA of the CDR3 is TGTGCCAGCAGCTTGAGAGATTCGGGGGCTGAAGGCGAGCAGTACTTC. Encoded protein: CASSLRDSGAEGEQYF.

The genes are TRBV25-1 and TRBJ2-6, with D hard to call. CDR1 and CDR2 from the germline V gene are MGHDK and SYGVNS. The V end lost 4 bases, the J end lost 5 bases, and 6 bases lay between the germline ends. The CDR3 sequence is 13 residues long. CDR3 nucleotide sequence: TGTGCCAGCAGTGCGATCCGGGCCAACGTCCTGACTTTC. Protein sequence: CASSAIRANVLTF.